The clone carrying this T cell receptor (beta chain) was picked up a small number of times. The target antigen is unknown. The sample comes from a study of early T cells in non-severe SARS-CoV-2 infection. Whole-study context: Bulk RNA isolated from unsorted whole blood underwent sequencing; chains were not paired.

Each cDNA molecule carried a unique molecular identifier. Via MiXCR, TCRdb re-called the 5' RACE reads, giving one row per CDR3 protein. Of approximately 81,000 distinct CDR3 sequences listed, around 15% are singletons. Overall study findings and caveats: VDJdb matching skewed toward anti-spike CD8 responses, missing private and CD4 specificities.

Trimming removed 0 bases from V and 6 bases from J, with 12 bases in between. The CDR3 runs 14 residues. Germline CDR1 and CDR2: SGHRS and YFSETQ. The TCR originated in an adult who was a healthcare worker with PCR-confirmed SARS-CoV-2 infection or an uninfected control (not recorded which). V and J are TRBV5-1 and TRBJ1-1, with D uncertain. Sequencing was carried out using whole blood. The CDR3 region is CASSLDAGLPEAFF. As DNA, the CDR3 is TGCGCCAGCAGCTTGGATGCAGGCCTCCCTGAAGCTTTCTTT.